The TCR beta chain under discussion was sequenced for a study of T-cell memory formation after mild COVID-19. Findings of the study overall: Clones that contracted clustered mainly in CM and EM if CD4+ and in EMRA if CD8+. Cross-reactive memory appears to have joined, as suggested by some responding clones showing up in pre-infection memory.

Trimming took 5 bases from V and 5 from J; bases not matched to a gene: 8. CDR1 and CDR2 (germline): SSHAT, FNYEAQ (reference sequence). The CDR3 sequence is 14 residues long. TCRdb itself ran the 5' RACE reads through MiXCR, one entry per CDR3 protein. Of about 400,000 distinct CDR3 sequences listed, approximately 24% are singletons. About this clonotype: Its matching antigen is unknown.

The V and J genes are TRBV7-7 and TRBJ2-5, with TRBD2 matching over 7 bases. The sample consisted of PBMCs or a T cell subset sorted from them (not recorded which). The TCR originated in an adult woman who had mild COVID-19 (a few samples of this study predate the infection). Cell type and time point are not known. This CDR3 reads CASSHSGALETQYF. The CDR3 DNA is TGTGCCAGCAGCCACAGCGGGGCCTTGGAGACCCAGTACTTC.